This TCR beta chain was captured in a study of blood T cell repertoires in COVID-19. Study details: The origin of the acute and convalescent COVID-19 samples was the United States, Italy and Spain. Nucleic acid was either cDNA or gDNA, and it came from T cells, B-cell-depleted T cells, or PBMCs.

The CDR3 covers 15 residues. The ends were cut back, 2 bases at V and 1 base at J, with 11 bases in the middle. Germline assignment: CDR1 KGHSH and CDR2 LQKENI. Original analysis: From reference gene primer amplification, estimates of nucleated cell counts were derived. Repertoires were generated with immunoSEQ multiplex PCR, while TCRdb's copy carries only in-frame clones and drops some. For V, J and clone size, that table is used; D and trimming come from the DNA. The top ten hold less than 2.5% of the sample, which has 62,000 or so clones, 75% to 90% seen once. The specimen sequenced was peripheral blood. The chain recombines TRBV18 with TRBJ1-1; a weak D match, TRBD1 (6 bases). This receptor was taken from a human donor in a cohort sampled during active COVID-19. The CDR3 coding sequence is TGTGCCAGCTCACCATTGGGGGCAGAGAACACTGAAGCTTTCTTT. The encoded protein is CASSPLGAENTEAFF.